At least ten counts were recorded for the clone carrying this T cell receptor beta chain. The sample originates from a study of identical twins. Only healthy Caucasians were included as donors. TCRdb processed the 5' RACE reads anew with MiXCR; each CDR3 protein has one entry. Found here are roughly 690,000 distinct CDR3 sequences, less than 7% of them singletons; the top ten hold 1.5% to 2%. Germline trimming cut 0 bases from V and 1 base from J; bases unmatched to any gene: 4. The germline V gene encodes CDR1 DFQATT and CDR2 SNEGSKA (reference sequence). The length of the CDR3 is 15 residues. This chain connects TRBV20-1 to TRBJ2-7; 9 positions agree with TRBD2. The receptor was derived from a man between 18 and 35 years old in good health. The specimen was naive T cells sorted from blood. The CDR3 spells CSARELAGVSYEQYF. As DNA, the CDR3 is TGCAGTGCTAGAGAACTAGCGGGCGTTTCCTACGAGCAGTACTTC.